The 14 T cell receptor beta chains reported below all come from one sample, sequenced in a study of blood T cell repertoires in COVID-19. TCRdb's table, derived via immunoSEQ multiplex PCR, lists solely in-frame clones and lacks some. There are tens of thousands of clones in the sample; about 90% occur only once, and approximately 4.6% lies in the top ten. The sequencing sample was made of peripheral blood. These receptors all stem from a human donor in a cohort sampled during active COVID-19.

The chain carries TRBV3-1 (or the pseudogene TRBV3-2) and TRBJ2-2, with 12 bases that match TRBD2. The V gene end was trimmed by 4 bases and the J gene end by 4 bases; junction bases not matched to a gene: 10. The germline V gene encodes CDR1 LGHDT and CDR2 YNNKEL (reference sequence). The CDR3 covers 18 residues. CDR3 region: CASSRPLAGGPSTGELFF. The CDR3 DNA follows: TGTGCCAGCAGCCGGCCCCTAGCGGGGGGGCCTAGCACCGGGGAGCTGTTTTTT.

The chain links TRBV25-1 to TRBJ1-5; TRBD1 matches 8 bases. Germline lookup yields CDR1 MGHDK and CDR2 SYGVNS. After removal of 4 bases from V and 0 bases from J, the junction contained 2 bases not matched to a gene. The CDR3 has 15 residues. CDR3 nucleotides: TGTGCCAGCAGTGGGACAGGGAATAGCAATCAGCCCCAGCATTTT. Translated, it gives CASSGTGNSNQPQHF.

The chain uses TRBV18 and TRBJ1-4; maybe TRBD1 (5 bases). The CDR3 is 14 amino acids. V was trimmed by 1 base and J by 2 bases, leaving 5 bases between them. Germline values: CDR1 KGHSH, CDR2 LQKENI. In DNA form, the CDR3 reads TGTGCCAGCTCACCACAGGGGACTAATGAAAAACTGTTTTTT. Translation: CASSPQGTNEKLFF.

The chain links TRBV30 to TRBJ2-5; TRBD2 agrees at 10 bases. V dropped 3 bases and J dropped 4; count of bases not matched to a gene: 20. Germline CDR1 GTSNPN, CDR2 SVGIG (reference sequence). The CDR3 totals 19 residues. The CDR3 is CAWRAHLGEREGRRETQYF. CDR3 nucleotides: TGTGCCTGGAGAGCACATCTCGGCGAGCGGGAGGGCCGGAGAGAGACCCAGTACTTC.

The rearrangement uses TRBV4-1 and TRBJ2-3; 8 nucleotides line up with TRBD1. The CDR3 is 17 residues long. CDR1 is MGHRA and CDR2 is YSYEKL in the germline V gene. With 3 bases clipped from V and 1 base from J, the junction kept 9 bases outside the gene matches. CDR3 in DNA: TGCGCCAGCAGCCACAGAGGACAGGGCGATGGCACAGATACGCAGTATTTT. Protein sequence: CASSHRGQGDGTDTQYF.

This clone was detected a few times. The gene calls are TRBV19 and TRBJ2-7; possibly TRBD2 for D (6 bases). Trimming took 6 bases from V and 4 from J, leaving 16 bases between them. Germline CDR1 LNHDA, CDR2 SQIVND (reference sequence). The CDR3 length is 14 residues. The CDR3 region has the DNA TGTGCCAGTAGCAACCCGGGGGATCCTTACGAGCAGTACTTC. It encodes CASSNPGDPYEQYF. Drawing the rest from reference TRBV19 and TRBJ2-7, the complete variable domain is DGGITQSPKYLFRKEGQNVTLSCEQNLNHDAMYWYRQDPGQGLRLIYYSQIVNDFQKGDIAEGYSVSREKKESFPLTVTSAQKNPTAFYLCASSNPGDPYEQYFGPGTRLTVT.

V usage is TRBV29-1 and J usage is TRBJ1-2; D might be TRBD1 (5 bases). Trimming took 2 bases from V and 5 from J, leaving 12 bases between them. Looked up from germline, CDR1 is SQVTM and CDR2 is ANQGSEA. CDR3 length equals 13 residues. Here the CDR3 reads CSVERDSVYGYTF. The DNA for the CDR3 is TGCAGCGTTGAACGTGACAGCGTTTATGGCTACACCTTC.

The V call is TRBV19, the J call TRBJ2-5; TRBD1 matches 9 bases. The trim removed 6 bases at V and 2 bases at J, leaving 10 bases unmatched. Germline CDR1 reads LNHDA; CDR2 reads SQIVND (reference sequence). The CDR3 extends over 16 amino acids. CDR3 nucleotide sequence: TGTGCCAGTAGGACTACAGGGGGCGAGGGGCAAGAGACCCAGTACTTC. The encoded protein is CASRTTGGEGQETQYF.

This chain joins TRBV5-5 and TRBJ1-6; D ambiguous. Germline assignment: CDR1 SGHKS and CDR2 YYEKEE (reference sequence). This CDR3 contains 15 residues. Trimming left V 2 bases short and J 9 bases short, with 15 bases between. CDR3 sequence (DNA): TGTGCCAGCAGCTTCCCAACCGGATCTAGTTCACCCCTCCACTTT. Translating gives CASSFPTGSSSPLHF.

The genes are TRBV6-5 and TRBJ2-3; D uncertain. From germline, CDR1 is MNHEY and CDR2 SVGAGI. CDR3 size: 13 residues. V was clipped by 5 bases and J by 1 base, with 7 bases between them. The CDR3 loop is CASSNGGTDTQYF. CDR3 DNA: TGTGCCAGCAGTAACGGTGGCACAGATACGCAGTATTTT.

This clone was recorded only once. The rearrangement joins TRBV18 to TRBJ2-1, with TRBD2 identical over 13 bases. With V trimmed by 6 bases and J by 6 bases, 17 bases remained unmatched. The germline V gene encodes CDR1 KGHSH and CDR2 LQKENI. The CDR3 runs to 19 residues. CDR3 residues: CASSPSRRLAGGSGNEQFF. The CDR3 nucleotides read TGTGCCAGCTCCCCGTCCCGTAGACTAGCGGGAGGCTCCGGCAATGAGCAGTTCTTC.

This chain uses TRBV28 with TRBJ1-6; D may be TRBD1 (6 bases). CDR3 length: 17 residues. The V gene's germline CDR1 is MDHEN and CDR2 SYDVKM. Trimming removed 7 bases from V and 10 bases from J, with 26 bases in between. CDR3 sequence (DNA): TGTGCCAGCAATTCCCTTGGGGGGGCGAGTCTGGAGTCACCCCTCCACTTT. It specifies CASNSLGGASLESPLHF.

V gene TRBV7-3 combines with J gene TRBJ1-1; D is ambiguous. CDR3 length: 13 residues. Germline-derived CDR1 and CDR2 are SGHTA and FQGTGA. V dropped 5 bases and J dropped 5 bases, with 12 bases sitting between them. CDR3 sequence reads: CASSRAPGTEAFF. The CDR3 DNA sequence: TGTGCCAGCAGCCGGGCCCCGGGAACTGAAGCTTTCTTT. Complete variable domain (other parts from reference TRBV7-3 and TRBJ1-1): GAGVSQTPSNKVTEKGKYVELRCDPISGHTALYWYRQSLGQGPEFLIYFQGTGAADDSGLPNDRFFAVRPEGSVSTLKIQRTERGDSAVYLCASSRAPGTEAFFGQGTRLTVV.

This sequence joins TRBV5-6 and TRBJ1-4; D gene unclear. Germline V CDR1 and CDR2: SGHDT, YYEEEE. The CDR3 is made up of 14 amino acids. V shed 3 bases and J shed 3 bases, with 9 bases lying between them. The CDR3 here is CASSSGAANEKLFF. The CDR3 DNA reads as TGTGCCAGCAGCTCAGGTGCAGCTAATGAAAAACTGTTTTTT.